A selection of T cell receptor beta chains follows, all from one sample in a study of T cell responses to AZD1222 COVID-19 vaccine. Generated by immunoSEQ multiplex PCR, the TCRdb table keeps only in-frame clones and is missing some. This table holds some 130,000 clones, 75% to 95% found once. Sequences were derived from peripheral blood, sampled on day 0 of AZD1222 vaccination. The receptor source for this set is an adult in good health. The CDR3 runs from the conserved cysteine through the conserved F or W. D genes are given only for firm matches. Clone size, where shown, is once, few, many, or a class for clones that have expanded.

TRBJ1-6	.	.	TRBV2	CASRTGTRSPLHF	TGTGCCAGCAGAACCGGGACACGTTCACCCCTCCACTTT
TRBJ1-5	.	TRBD1	TRBV28	CASSLEQGVVGPQHF	TGTGCCAGCAGTTTAGAACAGGGGGTCGTCGGGCCCCAGCATTTT
TRBJ1-6	.	.	TRBV4-1	CASSQGSSYNSPLHF	TGCGCCAGCAGCCAAGGGAGCTCCTATAATTCACCCCTCCACTTT
TRBJ2-7	.	.	TRBV7-2	CASSLNPGTASVEQYF	TGTGCCAGCAGCTTAAACCCTGGGACCGCCTCGGTAGAGCAGTACTTC
TRBJ1-2	.	.	TRBV28	CASSSSTSNYGYTF	TGTGCCAGCAGTTCTTCCACTTCGAACTATGGCTACACCTTC
TRBJ2-2	.	.	TRBV27	CASSLAGSNTGELFF	TGTGCCAGCAGTTTGGCGGGGTCGAACACCGGGGAGCTGTTTTTT
TRBJ1-5	.	TRBD1	TRBV2	CASSEEFTGGQPQHF	TGTGCCAGCAGTGAAGAGTTCACAGGGGGTCAGCCCCAGCATTTT
TRBJ1-1	.	TRBD1	TRBV4-1	CASSQDYRGGTEAFF	TGCGCCAGCAGCCAAGATTACAGGGGGGGTACTGAAGCTTTCTTT
TRBJ1-6	.	.	TRBV19	CASGRRPLHF	TGTGCCAGTGGTCGCCGTCCCCTCCACTTT
TRBJ2-7	once	.	TRBV5-1	CASSLEGAQGEQYF	TGCGCCAGCAGCTTGGAAGGGGCTCAGGGCGAGCAGTACTTC
TRBJ1-5	.	.	TRBV14	CASSRPQPYSNQPQHF	TGTGCCAGCAGCCGACCACAGCCTTATAGCAATCAGCCCCAGCATTTT
TRBJ2-7	.	TRBD1	TRBV28	CASQDRETDEQYF	TGTGCCAGCCAGGACAGGGAAACCGACGAGCAGTACTTC
TRBJ2-3	.	TRBD1	TRBV27	CASSLSYTGGLGTDTQYF	TGTGCCAGCAGTTTATCGTACACAGGGGGCTTGGGCACAGATACGCAGTATTTT
TRBJ1-6	.	.	TRBV30	CAWRNRAPYNSPLHF	TGTGCCTGGAGGAACAGGGCACCCTATAATTCACCCCTCCACTTT
TRBJ2-5	.	.	TRBV28	CASSFQVMETQYF	TGTGCCAGCAGTTTTCAAGTGATGGAGACCCAGTACTTC
TRBJ2-7	.	TRBD1	TRBV29-1	CSVEGTGGYEQYF	TGCAGCGTTGAAGGGACAGGGGGGTACGAGCAGTACTTC
TRBJ1-4	.	.	TRBV21-1	CASSKRPWQGVINEKLFF	TGTGCCAGCAGCAAAAGGCCGTGGCAGGGGGTGATTAATGAAAAACTGTTTTTT
TRBJ2-1	.	TRBD1	TRBV5-1	CASSLASGGAYNEQFF	TGCGCCAGCAGCTTGGCCTCAGGGGGAGCTTACAATGAGCAGTTCTTC
TRBJ1-2	.	.	TRBV4-1	CASSQVFRAHRGYTF	TGCGCCAGCAGCCAAGTCTTTAGGGCCCATCGGGGCTACACCTTC
TRBJ1-5	.	.	TRBV4-3	CASSQDTPSGNQPQHF	TGCGCCAGCAGCCAAGATACCCCTAGTGGAAATCAGCCCCAGCATTTT
TRBJ1-5	.	.	TRBV6-5	CASSPLGANQPQHF	TGTGCCAGCAGTCCCCTCGGGGCCAATCAGCCCCAGCATTTT
TRBJ2-3	.	TRBD2	TRBV7-2	CASSSQISGGPSIIDTQYF	TGTGCCAGCAGCTCCCAAATTAGCGGGGGCCCTTCAATCATAGATACGCAGTATTTT
TRBJ2-7	.	.	TRBV3-1/TRBV3-2	CASSPGLGSYEQYF	TGTGCCAGCAGCCCGGGGCTCGGGTCCTACGAGCAGTACTTC
TRBJ2-1	.	TRBD2	TRBV5-1	CASSQGLAGDYNEQFF	TGCGCCAGCAGCCAAGGACTAGCGGGGGACTACAATGAGCAGTTCTTC
TRBJ2-7	.	TRBD1	TRBV27	CASSLTGDEQYF	TGTGCCAGCAGTCTAACAGGGGACGAGCAGTACTTC
TRBJ1-5	.	.	TRBV30	CAWISAQLMNQPQHF	TGTGCCTGGATTTCCGCGCAGCTTATGAATCAGCCCCAGCATTTT
TRBJ2-5	.	.	TRBV10-1	CASNIRVGETQYF	TGCGCCAGCAATATCAGGGTTGGAGAGACCCAGTACTTC
TRBJ1-1	.	.	TRBV10-3	CAISDSRTENTEAFF	TGTGCCATCAGTGACTCCAGGACGGAGAACACTGAAGCTTTCTTT
TRBJ2-2	.	.	TRBV9	CASSPGTGRNTGELFF	TGTGCCAGCAGCCCCGGAACTGGGCGGAACACCGGGGAGCTGTTTTTT
TRBJ2-7	.	.	TRBV7-3	CASSSDVYGEQYF	TGTGCCAGCAGCTCAGACGTCTACGGGGAGCAGTACTTC
TRBJ2-7	.	.	TRBV5-4	CASSSGQTYEQYF	TGTGCCAGCAGCTCTGGACAGACCTACGAGCAGTACTTC
TRBJ2-4	.	.	TRBV4-3	CASSQLGGNIQYF	TGCGCCAGCAGCCAACTAGGGGGGAACATTCAGTACTTC
TRBJ1-2	once	TRBD1	TRBV4-3	CASSQDGQGAYYGYTF	TGCGCCAGCAGCCAAGATGGGCAGGGGGCTTACTATGGCTACACCTTC
TRBJ2-7	.	.	TRBV30	CAWSQVSREQYF	TGTGCCTGGAGTCAGGTGTCGCGCGAGCAGTACTTC
TRBJ2-3	.	.	TRBV7-9	CASSLLSPTGNTDTQYF	TGTGCCAGCAGCTTGCTCAGCCCAACAGGGAACACAGATACGCAGTATTTT
TRBJ1-3	.	.	TRBV7-9	CASSSVGSSGNTIYF	TGTGCCAGCAGTTCCGTAGGTAGCTCTGGAAACACCATATATTTT
TRBJ1-4	.	.	TRBV4-3	CASSQDRGLGEKLFF	TGCGCCAGCAGCCAAGATCGGGGGCTCGGCGAAAAACTGTTTTTT
TRBJ2-5	.	.	TRBV7-2	CASSFGGPSQETQYF	TGTGCCAGCAGCTTCGGGGGGCCCAGCCAAGAGACCCAGTACTTC
TRBJ2-5	.	TRBD2	TRBV5-4	CASSFELAETQYF	TGTGCCAGCAGCTTCGAACTAGCGGAGACCCAGTACTTC
TRBJ1-4	.	.	TRBV4-1	CASSQEPTDEKLFF	TGCGCCAGCAGCCAAGAACCCACAGATGAAAAACTGTTTTTT
TRBJ2-3	.	TRBD1	TRBV28	CASTNWDREFLVGTQYF	TGTGCCAGCACTAATTGGGACAGGGAGTTTTTAGTAGGTACGCAGTATTTT
TRBJ2-2	.	.	TRBV5-4	CASREYSGPGELFF	TGTGCCAGCAGGGAATACTCCGGGCCCGGGGAGCTGTTTTTT
TRBJ2-5	.	.	TRBV29-1	CSTTARIGGTQYF	TGCAGCACTACCGCCCGGATCGGGGGGACCCAGTACTTC
TRBJ2-1	.	.	TRBV5-1	CASSFLAYNEQFF	TGCGCCAGCAGCTTCCTAGCCTACAATGAGCAGTTCTTC
TRBJ2-7	.	.	TRBV19	CASSTPGTEAYEQYF	TGTGCCAGTAGTACTCCCGGGACGGAAGCCTACGAGCAGTACTTC
TRBJ2-3	.	TRBD2	TRBV6-4	CASSETGLAGGDTQYF	TGTGCCAGCAGCGAGACGGGACTAGCGGGGGGAGATACGCAGTATTTT
TRBJ1-2	.	.	TRBV19	CASSIESSVGYGYTF	TGTGCCAGTAGTATAGAATCATCGGTGGGCTATGGCTACACCTTC
TRBJ1-1	.	.	TRBV5-1	CASSLIFRDTEAFF	TGCGCCAGCAGCCTGATCTTTCGGGACACTGAAGCTTTCTTT
TRBJ1-6	.	.	TRBV3-1/TRBV3-2	CASSTRRNYNSPLHF	TGTGCCAGCAGCACCCGACGGAACTATAATTCACCCCTCCACTTT
TRBJ2-1	.	.	TRBV12-3/TRBV12-4	CASRSTAIAEQFF	TGTGCCAGCAGATCTACTGCTATCGCTGAGCAGTTCTTC